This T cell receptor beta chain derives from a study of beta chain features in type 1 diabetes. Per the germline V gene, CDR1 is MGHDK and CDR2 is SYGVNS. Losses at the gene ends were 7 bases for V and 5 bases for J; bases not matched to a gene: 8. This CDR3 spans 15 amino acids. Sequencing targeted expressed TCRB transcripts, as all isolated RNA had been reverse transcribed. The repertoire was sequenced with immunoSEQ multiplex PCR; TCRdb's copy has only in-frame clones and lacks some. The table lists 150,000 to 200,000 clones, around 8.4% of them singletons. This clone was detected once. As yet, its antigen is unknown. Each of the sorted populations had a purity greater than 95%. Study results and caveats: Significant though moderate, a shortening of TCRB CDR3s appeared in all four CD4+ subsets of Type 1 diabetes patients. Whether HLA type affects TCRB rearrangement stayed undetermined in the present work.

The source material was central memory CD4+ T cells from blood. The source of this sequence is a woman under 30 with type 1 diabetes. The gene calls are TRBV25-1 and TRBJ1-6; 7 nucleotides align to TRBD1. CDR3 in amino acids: CASTLIDRDNSPLHF. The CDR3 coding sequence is TGTGCCAGCACCCTCATCGACAGGGATAATTCACCCCTCCACTTT.